This T cell receptor (beta chain) is drawn from a study of blood T cell repertoires in COVID-19. On the study more broadly: PBMCs, B-cell-depleted T cells, or T cells provided the cDNA or gDNA that made up the material.

Germline V gene sequence: CDR1 SGHRS, CDR2 YFSETQ. This CDR3 spans 15 amino acids. Deletions cut 2 bases from V and 1 base from J, with 11 bases between. The data were produced by immunoSEQ multiplex PCR, yet TCRdb's version contains in-frame clones alone and is incomplete. The sample records about 240,000 clones, 75% to 90% being singletons. Source material: peripheral blood. This TCR was sampled from a woman aged 60-75 years with active or convalescent COVID-19. The chain joins TRBV5-1 to TRBJ2-3; D not resolved. The CDR3 loop is CASSLKVSGTDTQYF. Here the CDR3 DNA reads TGCGCCAGCAGCTTAAAGGTGAGCGGCACAGATACGCAGTATTTT.